This passage covers 7 T cell receptor beta chains from one sample sequenced in a study of monozygotic twins with cystic fibrosis (dated by TCRdb to the early 2020s). The library was built by means of the immunoSEQ multiplex PCR assay. Held by TCRdb, this immuneACCESS table contains in-frame sequences only and omits some clones. Under half of the omission traces to an unresolved V gene where checked; the cause of the rest is unknown. This sample gives under 20,000 clones in total; 91% of them show up just once. The ten largest account for approximately 1.4% of the sample. Input material: blood. The source of these receptors is a girl aged 2 to 9 with cystic fibrosis.

V gene TRBV19 combines with J gene TRBJ1-5; unclear D gene. Germline V gives CDR1 LNHDA, CDR2 SQIVND (reference sequence). V lost 3 bases, J lost 7 bases, and 16 bases lay in between. This CDR3 is built from 15 residues. This CDR3 reads CASSIGPGGGQPQHF. The CDR3 DNA reads TGTGCCAGTAGTATTGGACCCGGCGGTGGACAGCCCCAGCATTTT. The variable domain in full, completed from reference TRBV19 and TRBJ1-5, reads DGGITQSPKYLFRKEGQNVTLSCEQNLNHDAMYWYRQDPGQGLRLIYYSQIVNDFQKGDIAEGYSVSREKKESFPLTVTSAQKNPTAFYLCASSIGPGGGQPQHFGDGTRLSIL.

This chain uses TRBV30 with TRBJ2-3; D call uncertain. Germline loops: CDR1 GTSNPN, CDR2 SVGIG (reference sequence). The CDR3 sequence is 11 residues long. Between the trimmed V and J ends, which lost 5 bases and 4 bases, there was a span of 7 bases. The CDR3, as DNA: TGTGCCTGGGCGGCCCCAGATACGCAGTATTTT. As protein: CAWAAPDTQYF. Using reference TRBV30 and TRBJ2-3 for the parts outside the CDR3, the full variable domain is SQTIHQWPATLVQPVGSPLSLECTVEGTSNPNLYWYRQAAGRGLQLLFYSVGIGQISSEVPQNLSASRPQDRQFILSSKKLLLSDSGFYLCAWAAPDTQYFGPGTRLTVL.

The V gene is TRBV11-2, the J gene TRBJ2-5; D gene unclear. CDR1 is SGHAT, CDR2 FQNNGV, per germline. This CDR3 has 14 amino acids. The V end lost 3 bases, the J end lost 1 base, and 9 bases lay between the germline ends. CDR3 sequence (DNA): TGTGCCAGCAGCTTGGTGGGCCCCCAAGAGACCCAGTACTTC. It codes for CASSLVGPQETQYF.

The rearrangement uses TRBV5-1 and TRBJ1-2; no clear D. The length of the CDR3 is 13 residues. V was clipped by 4 bases and J by 1 base, with 8 bases between them. Per germline, CDR1 SGHRS and CDR2 YFSETQ. CDR3 protein: CASSADLNYGYTF. The DNA for the CDR3 is TGCGCCAGCAGCGCTGACCTTAACTATGGCTACACCTTC.

The chain joins TRBV5-4 to TRBJ2-7, with 8 positions matching TRBD2. Germline trimming cut 1 base from V and 4 bases from J; bases unmatched to any gene: 7. Germline loops: CDR1 SGHNT, CDR2 YYREEE (reference sequence). This CDR3 has 15 amino acids. The CDR3 here is CASSLSSGRQYEQYF. The CDR3 DNA reads TGTGCCAGCAGCTTGTCCAGCGGGAGACAATACGAGCAGTACTTC.

The gene calls are TRBV10-3 and TRBJ2-2, with D possibly being TRBD1 (5 bases). This CDR3 is built from 12 residues. The germline V gene has CDR1 ENHRY and CDR2 SYGVKD. V gave up 9 bases and J gave up 8 bases, with 13 bases separating them. The CDR3 nucleotides are TGTGCCATTGCAGGGCCAGGTGGGGAGCTGTTTTTT. Protein product: CAIAGPGGELFF.

The V call is TRBV7-6, the J call TRBJ2-1, with TRBD2 matching 9 bases. This CDR3 has 16 amino acids. Germline V gene sequence: CDR1 SGHVS, CDR2 FNYEAQ. V shed 1 base, J shed 3 bases, and the junction held 4 bases outside the gene matches. The CDR3 sequence: CASSLEDSGGYNEQFF. The CDR3 DNA reads as TGTGCCAGCAGCTTAGAGGATAGCGGGGGCTACAATGAGCAGTTCTTC.